A selection of T cell receptor beta chains follows, all from one sample in a study of CD8+ T cells in alopecia areata. Generated by immunoSEQ multiplex PCR, the TCRdb table keeps only in-frame clones and is missing some. The data contain more than 95,000 clones, more than 75% of them seen just once; the ten biggest clones take up over 8.5%. Source: CD8+ T cells sorted from blood, taken between weeks 30 and 35, from a patient treated with tofacitinib. The source is a human donor with alopecia areata. Both conserved end residues are part of each CDR3. Fields, in order: D gene, clone size, V gene, J gene, CDR3 DNA, CDR3 protein. D genes are given only for firm matches. The size entry is marked missing in some rows and otherwise reads once, few, many or a size class.

>-|-|TRBV5-6|TRBJ2-1
TGTGCCAGCAGCCCCGACAGGATACGGTTCAATGAGCAGTTCTTC
CASSPDRIRFNEQFF
>TRBD1|-|TRBV23-1|TRBJ1-5
TGCGCCAGCAGTCAATCAGGCGACAGGGGATGCAATCAGCCCCAGCATTTT
CASSQSGDRGCNQPQHF
>-|-|TRBV12-5|TRBJ2-4
TGTGCTAGTGGTCCCAGCCTTGGGCGGGCAGAGTACTTC
CASGPSLGRAEYF
>-|few|TRBV19|TRBJ2-7
TGTGCCAGTAGTGCGGGAAGCTCCTACGAGCAGTACTTC
CASSAGSSYEQYF
>-|-|TRBV6-6|TRBJ1-5
TGTGCCAGCAGCTACCCGGGGTATAGCAATCAGCCCCAGCATTTT
CASSYPGYSNQPQHF
>TRBD2|-|TRBV6-5|TRBJ2-7
TGTGCCAGTCGCTCAGCGGGGGGCAGCTACGAGCAGTACTTC
CASRSAGGSYEQYF
>-|-|TRBV9|TRBJ2-7
TGTGCCAGCAGCGTAGGGGCTACCTGGGAGAACCACGAGCAGTACTTC
CASSVGATWENHEQYF
>-|-|TRBV29-1|TRBJ1-1
TGCAGCGTTGAGCACGGCGCCACCGTGAACACTGAAGCTTTCTTT
CSVEHGATVNTEAFF
>-|-|TRBV29-1|TRBJ2-7
TGCAGCGTTGAATCAACCGAGGCTTCCTACGAGCAGTACTTC
CSVESTEASYEQYF
>-|-|TRBV18|TRBJ2-7
TGTGCCAGCTCACCACGGGGCGACGAGCAGTACTTC
CASSPRGDEQYF
>-|-|TRBV6-7|TRBJ2-3
TGTGCCAGCAGTACTAGAGGGCAAAATACGCAGTATTTT
CASSTRGQNTQYF
>-|-|TRBV4-1|TRBJ2-1
TGCGCCAGCAGCCCCGGACCCCAAGGGGATGAGCAGTTCTTC
CASSPGPQGDEQFF
>TRBD2|-|TRBV5-1|TRBJ2-3
TGCGCCAGCAGCTTCCTCGGGTCTAGCGGGAGTAGCACAGATACGCAGTATTTT
CASSFLGSSGSSTDTQYF
>-|-|TRBV27|TRBJ2-1
TGTGCCAGCAGTCCATCATACAATGAGCAGTTCTTC
CASSPSYNEQFF
>TRBD2|-|TRBV29-1|TRBJ2-3
TGCAGCGTTGAAGCGGGGGGGCCTAGCACAGATACGCAGTATTTT
CSVEAGGPSTDTQYF
>-|-|TRBV30|TRBJ2-7
TGTGCCTGGAGTGTGGATAGGGGGGTAAAGTACTTC
CAWSVDRGVKYF
>TRBD2|-|TRBV7-2|TRBJ2-1
TGTGCCAGCAGCCGGACTAGCGGGAGGGCCACTGAGCAGTTCTTC
CASSRTSGRATEQFF
>TRBD1|-|TRBV11-2|TRBJ2-7
TGTGCCAGCACAGCCAACAGGGGGCCGTCCTACGAGCAGTACTTC
CASTANRGPSYEQYF
>-|-|TRBV25-1|TRBJ2-1
TGTGCCAGCAGTGTCGGGACGCACTACAATGAGCAGTTCTTC
CASSVGTHYNEQFF
>TRBD1|-|TRBV5-4|TRBJ1-1
TGTGCCAGCAGCTTTACAGGGGGCACTGAAGCTTTCTTT
CASSFTGGTEAFF
>-|-|TRBV7-3|TRBJ2-4
TGTGCCAGCAGCTTAGAAGCAGTTGGTAACATTCAGTACTTC
CASSLEAVGNIQYF
>-|-|TRBV29-1|TRBJ2-1
TGCAGCGGGACCGAAGGGATGAGCAATGAGCAGTTCTTC
CSGTEGMSNEQFF
>TRBD1|-|TRBV7-9|TRBJ1-2
TGTGCCAGCAGCTTACCCGGACAGGGATATGGCTACACCTTC
CASSLPGQGYGYTF
>TRBD1|-|TRBV7-2|TRBJ2-3
TGTGCCAGCAGCGAAGAAACAGGGGGTACCGTCACAGATACGCAGTATTTT
CASSEETGGTVTDTQYF